Listed below are T cell receptor beta chains from one sample, sequenced in a study of T cell repertoires in cytomegalovirus infection. Each CDR3 protein gets one entry after TCRdb re-called the reads with MiXCR. There are around 740,000 distinct CDR3 sequences in the sample; less than 40% occur only once, and 2.8% lies in the top ten. Source material: PBMCs. The receptor set was obtained from a human donor in good health (CMV status not recorded). Some clones in this sample may be carry-over from other donors' samples. The CDR3 runs from the conserved cysteine through the conserved F or W. A D gene is named only where the DNA matches it firmly. Where a row states a size, it is once, few, many or the class of an expanded clone; other rows omit it.

size,D,J,V,DNA,CDR3
-,-,TRBJ1-3,TRBV7-2,TGTGCCATCAGCTTAGTAAGCTCTGGAAACACCATATATTTT,CAISLVSSGNTIYF
-,-,TRBJ2-5,TRBV19,TGTGCCAGTAGTGTAAAACGGGAGACGATCTACCAAGAGACCCAGTACTTC,CASSVKRETIYQETQYF
few,-,TRBJ1-5,TRBV12-3/TRBV12-4,TGTGCCAGCAGAAGGGGGGAGGGCAATCAGCCCCAGCATTTT,CASRRGEGNQPQHF
many,-,TRBJ1-1,TRBV12-3/TRBV12-4,TGTGCCAGCACCGCATCTTCGTCGAGGTTCTTTAAGAACACTGAAGCTTTCTTT,CASTASSSRFFKNTEAFF
-,-,TRBJ2-5,TRBV12-3/TRBV12-4,TGTGCCAGCAGTTCAGGACTATTTTTGGGAGAGACCCAGTACTTC,CASSSGLFLGETQYF
-,TRBD2,TRBJ2-1,TRBV5-6,TGTGCCAGCGCCTACGGCAGTAGCGGGGGCCCCTACCTCTACAATGAGCAGTTCTTC,CASAYGSSGGPYLYNEQFF
-,TRBD1,TRBJ2-4,TRBV7-2,TGTGCCAGCAGCCGCAACCCGACAGGGGGGCTAGCCAAAAACATTCAGTACTTC,CASSRNPTGGLAKNIQYF
few,-,TRBJ2-1,TRBV7-9,TGTGCCAGCAGTTTCGGGGCCTTCAATGAGCAGTTCTTC,CASSFGAFNEQFF
-,-,TRBJ1-4,TRBV10-3,TGTGCCATCAGCCAGACAGGATCAACTGAAAAACTGTTTTTT,CAISQTGSTEKLFF
-,TRBD1,TRBJ2-5,TRBV28,TGTGCCAGCAGTCCCGCGCGGACAGGGGGGAGGGAGACCCAGTACTTC,CASSPARTGGRETQYF
few,-,TRBJ2-7,TRBV19,TGTGCCAGTAGCATTAAAGCGGAGAGAGAGCAGTACTTC,CASSIKAEREQYF
many,TRBD2,TRBJ2-7,TRBV7-2,TGTGCCAGCAGCTTAGAGGGGGCTAGCGGGATTTACGAGCAGTACTTC,CASSLEGASGIYEQYF
many,-,TRBJ2-7,TRBV7-6,TGTGCCAGCAGCCCGAGGAGCTCCTACGAGCAGTACTTC,CASSPRSSYEQYF
many,TRBD2,TRBJ2-3,TRBV7-6,TGTGCCAGCAGCTTCGGGCAGCGGGACCCCACAGATACGCAGTATTTT,CASSFGQRDPTDTQYF
-,-,TRBJ1-1,TRBV28,TGTGCCAGCAGCAAGGTCGAGGGGATCACTGAAGCTTTCTTT,CASSKVEGITEAFF
-,-,TRBJ2-2,TRBV19,TGTGCCAGTAGTGGTACTCCGAACACCGGGGAGCTGTTTTTT,CASSGTPNTGELFF
few,TRBD1,TRBJ2-3,TRBV6-5,TGTGCCAGCAGTTATTGGACAGGGGGCTCAGATACGCAGTATTTT,CASSYWTGGSDTQYF
few,TRBD1,TRBJ2-7,TRBV20-1,TGCAGTGCTAGAGCAGAGCAGGGGGAATTTAGGTTGTACGAGCAGTACTTC,CSARAEQGEFRLYEQYF
-,-,TRBJ1-5,TRBV28,TGTGCCAGCAGTGGTACAGATATCGGCAATCAGCCCCAGCATTTT,CASSGTDIGNQPQHF
few,TRBD1,TRBJ1-5,TRBV28,TGTGCCAGCAGTTTAATTCAGGGGGGAGCCCTTAGCAATCAGCCCCAGCATTTT,CASSLIQGGALSNQPQHF
-,TRBD1,TRBJ1-5,TRBV24-1,TGTGCCACTAGTGGCGGGACAGGGAGTGATCAGCCCCAGCATTTT,CATSGGTGSDQPQHF
many,-,TRBJ2-2,TRBV10-3,TGTGCCATCTGGGGGGATCCGAACACCGGGGAGCTGTTTTTT,CAIWGDPNTGELFF
many,TRBD2,TRBJ2-2,TRBV7-2,TGTGCCAGCAGCCCACCCGGGACTAAGAACACCGGGGAGCTGTTTTTT,CASSPPGTKNTGELFF
few,TRBD1,TRBJ1-1,TRBV20-1,TGCAGTGCTAGAGATCCCCTGACAGGGTACACTGAAGCTTTCTTT,CSARDPLTGYTEAFF
-,-,TRBJ1-2,TRBV10-3,TGTGCCATCAGTGAGTCGGCCCGTTCTAGTAACTATGGCTACACCTTC,CAISESARSSNYGYTF
many,-,TRBJ2-1,TRBV7-2,TGTGCCAGCAGCTTCCGTGACAATGAGCAGTTCTTC,CASSFRDNEQFF
-,-,TRBJ1-2,TRBV19,TGTGCCAGTAGTCCGGACCGAATCTATGGCTACACCTTC,CASSPDRIYGYTF
few,-,TRBJ2-1,TRBV19,TGTGCCAGTAGTATCTCCTGGCGGGGCTCCTACAATGAGCAGTTCTTC,CASSISWRGSYNEQFF
-,-,TRBJ2-5,TRBV24-1,TGTGCCACCAGTGCCCCACTTGGGGGAGAAGAGACCCAGTACTTC,CATSAPLGGEETQYF
-,-,TRBJ1-6,TRBV7-2,TGTGCCAGCAGCTTAAAACGGGATAATTCACCCCTCCACTTT,CASSLKRDNSPLHF
few,-,TRBJ1-2,TRBV24-1,TGTGCCACCAGTGAAGGAGGTGCCCGGGTCTACACCTTC,CATSEGGARVYTF